Following are 6 T cell receptor beta chains from one sample sequenced in a study of STAT5B mutations in CD4+ large granular lymphocyte leukemia. Only in-frame clones appear in the TCRdb table, and some are missing; sequencing was by immunoSEQ multiplex PCR. The repertoire consists of approximately 40,000 clones, with roughly 84% occurring once and the leading ten covering just under 0.35%. Sequenced sample: CD4+ T cells from blood buffy coats. These receptor sequences come from a human donor in good health.

CDR3 amino acids: CASSFGTPNSNQPQHF. Written as DNA, the CDR3 is TGTGCCAGCAGCTTCGGGACACCGAATAGCAATCAGCCCCAGCATTTT. This chain uses TRBV7-9 with TRBJ1-5; possible D gene TRBD1, 6 bases. With 3 bases removed from V and 0 bases from J, the gap between germline ends came to 12 bases. The CDR3 extends over 16 amino acids. The germline V gene has CDR1 SEHNR and CDR2 FQNEAQ (reference sequence). Full variable domain (missing parts from reference TRBV7-9 and TRBJ1-5): DTGVSQNPRHKITKRGQNVTFRCDPISEHNRLYWYRQTLGQGPEFLTYFQNEAQLEKSRLLSDRFSAERPKGSFSTLEIQRTEQGDSAMYLCASSFGTPNSNQPQHFGDGTRLSIL.

This chain links TRBV4-1 with TRBJ2-1; maybe TRBD1 (6 bases). The V end lost 5 bases, the J end lost 8 bases, and 16 bases lay between the germline ends. CDR1 and CDR2 from the germline V gene are MGHRA and YSYEKL. The CDR3 runs 14 residues. CDR3 loop: CASSGNRVSYEQFF. CDR3 nucleotides: TGCGCCAGCAGCGGTAACAGGGTTTCGTATGAGCAGTTCTTC.

The V gene is TRBV4-1, the J gene TRBJ2-5; D possibly corresponds to TRBD1 (6 bases). V dropped 4 bases and J dropped 5 bases, with 17 bases sitting between them. The CDR3 consists of 15 residues. CDR1 and CDR2 from the germline V gene are MGHRA and YSYEKL. The CDR3 DNA follows: TGCGCCAGCAGCCCGATAACAGGGCGGCGGGAGACCCAGTACTTC. Encoded protein: CASSPITGRRETQYF.

The V gene is TRBV9, the J gene TRBJ1-3; 7 nucleotides match TRBD1. Per the germline V gene, CDR1 is SGDLS and CDR2 is YYNGEE. The V segment lost 3 bases and the J segment 0 bases; nucleotides outside the gene matches: 6. The CDR3 totals 16 residues. The CDR3 here is CASSGGTANSGNTIYF. As DNA, the CDR3 is TGTGCCAGCAGCGGCGGGACAGCCAACTCTGGAAACACCATATATTTT.

The chain recombines TRBV5-8 with TRBJ1-4; D is perhaps TRBD1 (6 bases). The CDR3 has 17 amino acids. The V gene's germline CDR1 is SGHTS and CDR2 YDEGEE. The V end lost 2 bases, the J end lost 2 bases, and 16 bases lay between the germline ends. The CDR3 bases are TGTGCCAGCAGCTTCCGGACAGCTAGTAGGACTAATGAAAAACTGTTTTTT. Its translation: CASSFRTASRTNEKLFF. Full variable domain (rest looked up from reference TRBV5-8 and TRBJ1-4): EAGVTQSPTHLIKTRGQQATLRCSPISGHTSVYWYQQALGLGLQFLLWYDEGEERNRGNFPPRFSGRQFPNYSSELNVNALELEDSALYLCASSFRTASRTNEKLFFGSGTQLSVL.

V and J are TRBV7-9 and TRBJ1-2; D may be TRBD1 (6 bases). With 5 bases removed from V and 4 bases from J, the gap between germline ends came to 8 bases. The germline V gene encodes CDR1 SEHNR and CDR2 FQNEAQ (reference sequence). This CDR3 has 12 amino acids. The CDR3 protein is CASSPGVYGYTF. Here the CDR3 DNA reads TGTGCCAGCAGCCCAGGGGTCTATGGCTACACCTTC.